Here is one T cell receptor beta chain with its context. This entry is derived from a study of regulatory T cells in long-lasting Graves disease. According to the study, TCR beta libraries were built with iRepertoire HTBI primers and CDR3-region Arm-PCR. Methods used by the authors: Identified across the samples were approximately 60 TRBV segments and 14 TRBJ segments. Using its own MiXCR run on the multiplex PCR reads, TCRdb lists one record per CDR3 protein. TCRdb's processing, not the authors', yielded these V and J calls. Found here are around 450,000 distinct CDR3 sequences, 15% of them singletons; the top ten hold 16%. The germline gives CDR1 SNHLY, CDR2 FYNNEI. The CDR3 extends over 13 amino acids. V dropped 9 bases and J dropped 7 bases, with 15 bases sitting between them. The time point here: newly diagnosed GD, antithyroid drugs for less than 3 months. The TCR library was made from RNA extracted from PBMCs.

The same sample was also studied in work on T cells in Graves' hyperthyroidism and ophthalmopathy.

The sample was peripheral blood mononuclear cells (PBMCs), taken at new diagnosis, from a patient treated with antithyroid drugs. This receptor was obtained from a woman in her 30s with Graves disease. The chain has TRBV2 and TRBJ1-4; D is possibly TRBD1 (6 bases). CDR3 in amino acids: CASRGAGGEKLFF. The CDR3 bases are TGTGCCAGTCGGGGGGCTGGGGGTGAAAAACTGTTTTTT.